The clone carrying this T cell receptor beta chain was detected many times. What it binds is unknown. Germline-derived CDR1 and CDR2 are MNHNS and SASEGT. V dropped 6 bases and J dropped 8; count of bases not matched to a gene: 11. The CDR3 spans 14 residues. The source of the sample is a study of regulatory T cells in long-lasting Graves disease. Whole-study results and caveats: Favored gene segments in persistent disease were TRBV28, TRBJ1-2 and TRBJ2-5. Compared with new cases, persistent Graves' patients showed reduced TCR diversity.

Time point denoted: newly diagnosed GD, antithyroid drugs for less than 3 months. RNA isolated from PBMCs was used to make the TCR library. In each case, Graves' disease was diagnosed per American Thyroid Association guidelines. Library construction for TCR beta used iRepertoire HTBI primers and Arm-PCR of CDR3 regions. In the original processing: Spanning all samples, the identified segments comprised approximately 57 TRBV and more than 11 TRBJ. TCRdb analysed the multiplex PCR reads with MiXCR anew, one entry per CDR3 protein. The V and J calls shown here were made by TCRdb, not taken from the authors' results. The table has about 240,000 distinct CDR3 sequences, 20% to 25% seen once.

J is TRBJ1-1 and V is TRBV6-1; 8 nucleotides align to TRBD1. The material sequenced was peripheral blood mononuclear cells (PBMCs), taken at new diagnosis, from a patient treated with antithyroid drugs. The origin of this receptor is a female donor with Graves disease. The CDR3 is CASSRGQELPEAFF. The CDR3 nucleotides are TGTGCCAGCAGCCGGGGACAGGAGTTACCGGAAGCTTTCTTT.